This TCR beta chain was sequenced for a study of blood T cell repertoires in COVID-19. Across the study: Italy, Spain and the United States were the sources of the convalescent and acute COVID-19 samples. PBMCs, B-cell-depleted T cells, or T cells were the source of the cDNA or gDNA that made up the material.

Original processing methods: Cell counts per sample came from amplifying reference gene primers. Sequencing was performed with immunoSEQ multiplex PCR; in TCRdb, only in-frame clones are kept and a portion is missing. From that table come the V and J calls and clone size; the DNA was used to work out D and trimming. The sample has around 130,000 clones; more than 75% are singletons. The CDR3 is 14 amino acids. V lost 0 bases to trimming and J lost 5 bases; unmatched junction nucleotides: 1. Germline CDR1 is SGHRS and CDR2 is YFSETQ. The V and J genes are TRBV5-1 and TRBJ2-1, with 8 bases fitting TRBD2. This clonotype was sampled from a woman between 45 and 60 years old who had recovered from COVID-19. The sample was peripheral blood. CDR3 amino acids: CASSLGLAHNEQFF. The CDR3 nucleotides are TGCGCCAGCAGCTTGGGACTAGCGCACAATGAGCAGTTCTTC.